This TCR beta chain is drawn from a study of blood T cells in healthy people across ages. Overall study context: The capture of about one barcoded beta molecule per two T cells was achieved by template switching. Overall study results and limits: PBMCs went unsorted, and a conclusive naive versus antigen-experienced comparison was therefore prevented.

With a J-beta primer mix and a sample-barcoded 5' primer, a second PCR ran about 6 to 11 cycles. TCRdb reprocessed the 5' RACE reads with MiXCR, giving one entry per CDR3 protein. The profile covers hundreds of thousands of distinct CDR3 sequences, with around a fifth appearing a single time and more than 3% taken by the ten largest. RNA extraction gave at least 5.5 micrograms of total RNA per sample. A note on this clonotype: The antigen is undetermined.

CDR1 and CDR2 from the germline V gene are SGHRS and YFSETQ. The CDR3 runs to 16 residues. The gene calls are TRBV5-1 and TRBJ2-1, with 11 bases aligning to TRBD2. TRBJ2-7 matches the DNA end more closely, so the J call is doubtful. What was sequenced was blood. The receptor's source is a man aged 65-85 years in good health. CDR3 nucleotides: TGCGCCAGCAGCTGGACACTAGCGGGAGTCTCCTACGAGCAGTACTTC. This codes for CASSWTLAGVSYEQYF.